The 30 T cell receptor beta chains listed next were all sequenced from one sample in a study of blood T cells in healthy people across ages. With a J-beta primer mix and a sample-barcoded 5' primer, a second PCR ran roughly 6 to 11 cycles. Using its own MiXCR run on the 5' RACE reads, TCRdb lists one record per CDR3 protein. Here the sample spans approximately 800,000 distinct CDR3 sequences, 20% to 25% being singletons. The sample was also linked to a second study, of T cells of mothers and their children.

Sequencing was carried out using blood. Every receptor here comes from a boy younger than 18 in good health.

The CDR3 DNA sequence: TGTGCCAGCAGCCCCCCAATAGCCCAAGAGACCCAGTACTTC. Its protein product is CASSPPIAQETQYF. V and J are TRBV28 and TRBJ2-5; D is undetermined. V lost 6 bases and J lost 1, with 12 bases in between. This CDR3 is built from 14 residues. Germline CDR1 is MDHEN and CDR2 is SYDVKM. Full variable domain (outside the CDR3, taken from reference TRBV28 and TRBJ2-5): DVKVTQSSRYLVKRTGEKVFLECVQDMDHENMFWYRQDPGLGLRLIYFSYDVKMKEKGDIPEGYSVSREKKERFSLILESASTNQTSMYLCASSPPIAQETQYFGPGTRLLVL.

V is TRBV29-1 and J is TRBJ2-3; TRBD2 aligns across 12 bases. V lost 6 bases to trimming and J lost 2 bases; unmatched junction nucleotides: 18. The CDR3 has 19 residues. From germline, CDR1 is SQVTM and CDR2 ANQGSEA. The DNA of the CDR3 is TGCAGCGTCGACGGACTAGCGGGACCCCGGAGTCCCCTCACAGATACGCAGTATTTT. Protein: CSVDGLAGPRSPLTDTQYF.

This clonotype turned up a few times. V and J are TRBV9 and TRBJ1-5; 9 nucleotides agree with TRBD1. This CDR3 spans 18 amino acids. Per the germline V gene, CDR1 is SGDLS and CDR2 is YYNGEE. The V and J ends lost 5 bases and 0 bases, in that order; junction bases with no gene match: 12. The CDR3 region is CASSRIVETGGSNQPQHF. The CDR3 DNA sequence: TGTGCCAGCAGTCGCATAGTGGAGACAGGGGGTAGCAATCAGCCCCAGCATTTT.

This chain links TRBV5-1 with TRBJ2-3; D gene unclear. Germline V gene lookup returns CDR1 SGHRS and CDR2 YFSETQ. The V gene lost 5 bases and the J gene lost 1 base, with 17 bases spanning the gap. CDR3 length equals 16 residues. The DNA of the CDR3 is TGCGCCAGCAGACTTGAGATGTTGGCTGGCACAGATACGCAGTATTTT. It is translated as CASRLEMLAGTDTQYF.

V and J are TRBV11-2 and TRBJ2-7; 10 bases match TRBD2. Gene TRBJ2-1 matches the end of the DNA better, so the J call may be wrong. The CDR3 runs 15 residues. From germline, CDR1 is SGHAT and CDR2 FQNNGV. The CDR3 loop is CASSLIAGGPEGQFF. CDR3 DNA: TGTGCCAGCAGCTTAATAGCGGGAGGCCCAGAGGGGCAGTTCTTC.

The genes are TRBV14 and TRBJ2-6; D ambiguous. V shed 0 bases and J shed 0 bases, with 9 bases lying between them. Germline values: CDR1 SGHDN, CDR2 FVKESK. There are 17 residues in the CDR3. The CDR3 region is CASSQENWSSGANVLTF. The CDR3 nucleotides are TGTGCCAGCAGCCAAGAGAACTGGAGCTCTGGGGCCAACGTCCTGACTTTC.

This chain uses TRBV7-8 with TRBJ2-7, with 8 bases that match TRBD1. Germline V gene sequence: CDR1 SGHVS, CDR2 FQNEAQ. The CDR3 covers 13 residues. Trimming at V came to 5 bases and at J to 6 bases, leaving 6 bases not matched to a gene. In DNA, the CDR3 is TGTGCCAGCAGCGTCAACGACAGGGGCGAGCAGTACTTC. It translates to CASSVNDRGEQYF.

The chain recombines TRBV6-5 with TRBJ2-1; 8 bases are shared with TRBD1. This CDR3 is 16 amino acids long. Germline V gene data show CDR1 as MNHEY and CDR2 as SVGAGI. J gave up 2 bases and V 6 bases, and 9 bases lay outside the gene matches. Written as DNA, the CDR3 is TGTGCCAGCAGCCGAGGTGACAGGGGAGCCTACAATGAGCAGTTCTTC. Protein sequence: CASSRGDRGAYNEQFF.

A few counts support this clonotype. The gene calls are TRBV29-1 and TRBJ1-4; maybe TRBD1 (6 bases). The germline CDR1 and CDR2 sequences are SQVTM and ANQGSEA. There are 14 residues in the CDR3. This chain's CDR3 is CSARGQPTNEKLFF. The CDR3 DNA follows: TGCAGTGCGAGAGGACAGCCAACTAATGAAAAACTGTTTTTT. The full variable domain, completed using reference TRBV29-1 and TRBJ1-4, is SAVISQKPSRDICQRGTSLTIQCQVDSQVTMMFWYRQQPGQSLTLIATANQGSEATYESGFVIDKFPISRPNLTFSTLTVSNMSPEDSSIYLCSARGQPTNEKLFFGSGTQLSVL.

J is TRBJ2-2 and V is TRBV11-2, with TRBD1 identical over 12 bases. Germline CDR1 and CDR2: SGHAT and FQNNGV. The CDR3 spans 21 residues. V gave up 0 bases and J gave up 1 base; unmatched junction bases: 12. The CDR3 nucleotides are TGTGCCAGCAGCTTAGAAGGATATTGGGGACAGGGGGCGATGAACACCGGGGAGCTGTTTTTT. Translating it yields CASSLEGYWGQGAMNTGELFF. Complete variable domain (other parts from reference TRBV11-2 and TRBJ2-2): EAGVAQSPRYKIIEKRQSVAFWCNPISGHATLYWYQQILGQGPKLLIQFQNNGVVDDSQLPKDRFSAERLKGVDSTLKIQPAKLEDSAVYLCASSLEGYWGQGAMNTGELFFGEGSRLTVL.

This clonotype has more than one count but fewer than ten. CDR3 DNA: TGCGCCAGCAGCATAGACCCCACCGGGGAGCTGTTTTTT. This gives the protein CASSIDPTGELFF. The chain employs TRBV5-1 and TRBJ2-2; no firm D call. The germline V and J ends were trimmed by 4 bases and 4 bases, with 8 bases remaining between them. The germline V gene has CDR1 SGHRS and CDR2 YFSETQ. CDR3 size: 13 residues. The variable domain in full, with the rest retrieved from reference TRBV5-1 and TRBJ2-2, is KAGVTQTPRYLIKTRGQQVTLSCSPISGHRSVSWYQQTPGQGLQFLFEYFSETQRNKGNFPGRFSGRQFSNSRSEMNVSTLELGDSALYLCASSIDPTGELFFGEGSRLTVL.

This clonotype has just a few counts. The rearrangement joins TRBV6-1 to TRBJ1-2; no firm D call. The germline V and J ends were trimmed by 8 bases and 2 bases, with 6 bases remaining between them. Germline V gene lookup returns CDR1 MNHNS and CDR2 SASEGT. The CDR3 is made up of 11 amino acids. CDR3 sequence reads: CASGENYGYTF. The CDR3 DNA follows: TGTGCCAGCGGCGAGAACTATGGCTACACCTTC.

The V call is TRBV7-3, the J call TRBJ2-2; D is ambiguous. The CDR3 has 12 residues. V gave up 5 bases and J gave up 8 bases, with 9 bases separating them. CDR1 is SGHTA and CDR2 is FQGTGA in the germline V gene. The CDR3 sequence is CASSQNGGELFF. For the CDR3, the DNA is TGTGCCAGCAGCCAAAACGGGGGGGAGCTGTTTTTT.

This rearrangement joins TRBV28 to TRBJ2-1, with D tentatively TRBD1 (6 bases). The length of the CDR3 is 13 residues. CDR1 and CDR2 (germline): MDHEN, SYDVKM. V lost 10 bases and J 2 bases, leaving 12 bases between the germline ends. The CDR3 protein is CATQGKTYNEQFF. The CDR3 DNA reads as TGTGCCACCCAGGGGAAGACCTACAATGAGCAGTTCTTC.

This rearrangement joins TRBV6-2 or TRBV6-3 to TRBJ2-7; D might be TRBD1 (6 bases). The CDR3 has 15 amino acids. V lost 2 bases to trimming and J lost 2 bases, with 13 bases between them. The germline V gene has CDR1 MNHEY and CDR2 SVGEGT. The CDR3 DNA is TGTGCCAGCAGTTACGGGCAGGGGAAGGCCTACGAGCAGTACTTC. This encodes CASSYGQGKAYEQYF.

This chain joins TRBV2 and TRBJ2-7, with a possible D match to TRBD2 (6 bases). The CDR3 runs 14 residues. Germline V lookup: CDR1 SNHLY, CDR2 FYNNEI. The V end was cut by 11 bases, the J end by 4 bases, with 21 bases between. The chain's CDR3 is CAASGGRGGYEQYF. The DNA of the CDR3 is TGTGCCGCCTCCGGAGGGCGCGGTGGATACGAGCAGTACTTC.

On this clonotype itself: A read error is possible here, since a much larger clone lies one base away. The CDR3 protein is CASSETGQGTFKLFF. CDR3 bases: TGTGCCAGCAGTGAAACCGGACAGGGGACGTTCAAACTGTTTTTT. This chain uses TRBV6-1 with TRBJ1-4; 9 bases map to TRBD1. Germline CDR1 is MNHNS and CDR2 is SASEGT. The CDR3 has 15 residues. The V gene end was trimmed by 2 bases and the J gene end by 11 bases; junction bases not matched to a gene: 9.

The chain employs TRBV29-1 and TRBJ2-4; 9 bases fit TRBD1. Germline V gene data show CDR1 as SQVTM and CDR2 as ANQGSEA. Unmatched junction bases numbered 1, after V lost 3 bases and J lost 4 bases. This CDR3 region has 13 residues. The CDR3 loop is CSVDGQGKNIQYF. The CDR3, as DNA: TGCAGCGTTGACGGACAGGGGAAAAACATTCAGTACTTC.

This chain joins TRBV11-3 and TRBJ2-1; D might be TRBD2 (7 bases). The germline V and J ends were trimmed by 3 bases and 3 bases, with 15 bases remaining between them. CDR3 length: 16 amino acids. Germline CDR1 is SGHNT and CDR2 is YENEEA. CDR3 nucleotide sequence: TGTGCCAGCAGCTTTCCTAGGGGGGGATGCTACAATGAGCAGTTCTTC. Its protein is CASSFPRGGCYNEQFF.

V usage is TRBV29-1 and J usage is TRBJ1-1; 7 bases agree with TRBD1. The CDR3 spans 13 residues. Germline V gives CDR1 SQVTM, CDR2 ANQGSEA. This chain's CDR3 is CTVARGRDTEAFF. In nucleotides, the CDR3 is TGCACCGTCGCTAGGGGGCGCGACACTGAAGCTTTCTTT.

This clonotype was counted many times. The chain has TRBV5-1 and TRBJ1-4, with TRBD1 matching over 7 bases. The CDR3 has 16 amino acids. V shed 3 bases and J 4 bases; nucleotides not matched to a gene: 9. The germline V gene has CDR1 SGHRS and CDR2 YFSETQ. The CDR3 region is CASSSGQWTVNEKLFF. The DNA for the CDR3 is TGCGCCAGCAGCTCGGGACAGTGGACGGTTAATGAAAAACTGTTTTTT.

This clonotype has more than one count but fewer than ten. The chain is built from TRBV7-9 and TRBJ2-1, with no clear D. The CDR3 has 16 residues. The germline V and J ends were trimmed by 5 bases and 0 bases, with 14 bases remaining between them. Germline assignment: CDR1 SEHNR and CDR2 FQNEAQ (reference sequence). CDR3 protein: CASSHLGESSYNEQFF. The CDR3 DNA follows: TGTGCCAGCAGCCATCTTGGAGAAAGCTCCTACAATGAGCAGTTCTTC.

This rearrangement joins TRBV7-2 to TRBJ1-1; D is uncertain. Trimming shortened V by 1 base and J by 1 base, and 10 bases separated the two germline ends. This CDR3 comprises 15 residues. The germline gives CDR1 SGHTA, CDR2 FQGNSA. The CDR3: CASSLGWGENTEAFF. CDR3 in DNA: TGTGCCAGCAGCTTAGGATGGGGTGAGAACACTGAAGCTTTCTTT.

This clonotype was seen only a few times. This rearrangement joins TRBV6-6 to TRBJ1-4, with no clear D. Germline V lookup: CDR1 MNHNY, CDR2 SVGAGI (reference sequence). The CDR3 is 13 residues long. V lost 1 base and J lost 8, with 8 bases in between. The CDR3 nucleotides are TGTGCCAGCAGTTACTTGGCACAGGAAAAACTGTTTTTT. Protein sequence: CASSYLAQEKLFF.

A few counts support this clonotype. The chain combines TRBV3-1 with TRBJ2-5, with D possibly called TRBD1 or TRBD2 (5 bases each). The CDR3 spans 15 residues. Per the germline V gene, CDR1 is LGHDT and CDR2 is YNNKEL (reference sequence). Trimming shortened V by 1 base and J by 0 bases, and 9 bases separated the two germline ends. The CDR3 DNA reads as TGTGCCAGCAGCCAAGCGGGACCGTACCAAGAGACCCAGTACTTC. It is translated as CASSQAGPYQETQYF.

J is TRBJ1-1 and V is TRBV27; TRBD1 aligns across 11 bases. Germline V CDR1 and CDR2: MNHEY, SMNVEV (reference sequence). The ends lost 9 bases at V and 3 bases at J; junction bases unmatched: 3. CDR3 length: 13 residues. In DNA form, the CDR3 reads TGTGCCAGTTCGGGACAGGGGGACACTGAAGCTTTCTTT. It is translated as CASSGQGDTEAFF.

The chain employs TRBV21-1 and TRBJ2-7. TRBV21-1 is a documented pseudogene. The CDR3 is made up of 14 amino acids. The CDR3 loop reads CASSNGLAQYEQYF. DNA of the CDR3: TGTGCCAGCAGCAACGGGCTAGCGCAGTACGAGCAGTACTTC.

DNA for the CDR3: TGCGCCAGCAGCTTGAGCCGGGGCACCGGGGAGCTGTTTTTT. As protein: CASSLSRGTGELFF. V usage is TRBV5-1 and J usage is TRBJ2-2; D is possibly TRBD2 (5 bases). The CDR3 runs to 14 residues. Germline V gene lookup returns CDR1 SGHRS and CDR2 YFSETQ. The V and J ends lost 1 base and 4 bases respectively, with 8 bases between them.

CDR3 sequence reads: CASSDTGRVSSIQYF. Here the CDR3 DNA reads TGTGCCAGCAGCGATACGGGGAGGGTGTCGAGCATTCAGTACTTC. The chain joins TRBV7-9 to TRBJ2-4, with 7 positions matching TRBD2. Germline-derived CDR1 and CDR2 are SEHNR and FQNEAQ (reference sequence). The CDR3 covers 15 residues. V trimming: 5 bases; J trimming: 9 bases; junction bases outside the gene matches: 13. Full variable domain (remainder filled in from reference TRBV7-9 and TRBJ2-4): DTGVSQNPRHKITKRGQNVTFRCDPISEHNRLYWYRQTLGQGPEFLTYFQNEAQLEKSRLLSDRFSAERPKGSFSTLEIQRTEQGDSAMYLCASSDTGRVSSIQYFGAGTRLSVL.

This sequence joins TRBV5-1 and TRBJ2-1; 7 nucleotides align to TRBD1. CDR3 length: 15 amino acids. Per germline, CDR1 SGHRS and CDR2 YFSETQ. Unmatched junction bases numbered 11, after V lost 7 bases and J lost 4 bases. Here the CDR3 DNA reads TGCGCCAGCTCGGTGGGACAGCTATCGTACAATGAGCAGTTCTTC. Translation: CASSVGQLSYNEQFF.